The rows below give T cell receptor beta chains drawn from one sample of a study of response to subunit inactivated influenza vaccine. MiXCR, applied by TCRdb to the RT-PCR reads, yields one record per CDR3 protein. In the table there are about 190,000 distinct CDR3 sequences, 14% of which are singletons. The specimen comprised CD8+ T cells sorted from PBMCs, sampled 5 days after vaccination. These receptor sequences come from a man aged 45-60 years who received an inactivated influenza vaccine. Both conserved end residues are part of each CDR3. D genes are given only for firm matches. Rows give clone size only sometimes, using once, few, many, or a class for an expanded clone.

J,size,D,V,DNA,CDR3
TRBJ1-1,many,-,TRBV29-1,TGCAGCGTTGAAGAGTCCCCTCACGAGGCTTTCTTT,CSVEESPHEAFF
TRBJ2-2,few,TRBD2,TRBV10-1,TGCGCCAGCAGTGAGCTAGCGGGGGGCCCGAACACCGGGGAGCTGTTTTTT,CASSELAGGPNTGELFF
TRBJ2-1,-,TRBD2,TRBV7-8,TGTGCCAGCAGCTCCTACACTAGCGCCGGAAAGTTCTTC,CASSSYTSAGKFF
TRBJ2-5,-,TRBD1,TRBV4-3,TGCGCCAGCAGCCAAGACAGGGGGCTTTCGGAGACCCAGTACTTC,CASSQDRGLSETQYF
TRBJ1-3,-,-,TRBV5-1,TGCGCCAGCAGTTATGACAGTACTGGAAACACCATATATTTT,CASSYDSTGNTIYF
TRBJ2-3,-,-,TRBV30,TGTGCCTGGAGTGTACTCCGGGGAAACACAGATACGCAGTATTTT,CAWSVLRGNTDTQYF
TRBJ2-3,few,TRBD2,TRBV7-3,TGTGCCAGCAGCTCAGGGGTAAAGGCGGGAGGATTTACAGATACGCAGTATTTT,CASSSGVKAGGFTDTQYF
TRBJ2-1,few,TRBD2,TRBV6-1,TGTGCCAGCAGTGAGACGGGGGGTGTAGGTGGCAATGAGCAGTTCTTC,CASSETGGVGGNEQFF
TRBJ2-2,few,-,TRBV29-1,TGCAGCGTTGCTCTCGGGACCGGGGAGCTGTTTTTT,CSVALGTGELFF
TRBJ2-2,-,TRBD2,TRBV27,TGTGCCAGCAGTAAAAAGGGACTAGCGGGAGTGGGTTGGGGCACCGGGGAGCTGTTTTTT,CASSKKGLAGVGWGTGELFF
TRBJ1-1,many,-,TRBV5-1,TGCGCCAGCAGCTTGTCGGGGGGGACTGAAGCTTTCTTT,CASSLSGGTEAFF
TRBJ2-7,few,TRBD2,TRBV4-3,TGCGCCAGCAGCCAAGATCGGACTAGCGGTTATGAGCAGTACTTC,CASSQDRTSGYEQYF
TRBJ2-7,-,-,TRBV7-9,TGTGCCAGCAGCAAGGACAATTACCCCTACGAGCAGTACTTC,CASSKDNYPYEQYF
TRBJ2-1,many,TRBD2,TRBV30,TGTGCCTCGAAGGGACTAGCGGTCGGTGATGAGCAGTTCTTC,CASKGLAVGDEQFF
TRBJ2-5,-,-,TRBV20-1,TGCAGTGCTAGCGAGGACACTGCCTACCAAGAGACCCAGTACTTC,CSASEDTAYQETQYF
TRBJ1-2,-,-,TRBV12-3/TRBV12-4,TGTGCCAGCAGTTTTCGGGCCACCAACTATGGCTACACCTTC,CASSFRATNYGYTF
TRBJ1-2,-,TRBD1,TRBV5-6,TGTGCCAGCAGCCCCGACAGGGGGCTGTACTATGGCTACACCTTC,CASSPDRGLYYGYTF
TRBJ2-1,few,-,TRBV14,TGTGCCAGCAGCCAAGAGGTCGTGAATGAGCAGTTCTTC,CASSQEVVNEQFF
TRBJ2-7,-,TRBD1,TRBV27,TGTGCCAGCAGTTTATCTGGGACAGGGGGGGAGCAGTACTTC,CASSLSGTGGEQYF